What follows is one T cell receptor beta chain and its context. No antigen is known for it. The sequencer listed for this sample is NextSeq 550. The Human TCR Profiling Kit (MiLaboratory) was used to make UMI-labeled 5' RACE TRB cDNA libraries. cDNA synthesis used the entire amount of extracted RNA, and PCR amplification then used the entire amount of cDNA produced. Libraries were prepared in parallel with an identical number of PCR cycles. Per the source publication's procedure: With a requirement of at least two reads per UMI, MIGEC and MiXCR extracted about 50,000 +/- 10,000 unique UMI-labeled TRB cDNA molecules per library. Each library averaged 40,000 +/- 10,000 functional in-frame TRB CDR3 nucleotide clonotypes without stop codons. After each sample was downsampled to 5000 UMI-labeled TRB molecules, VDJtools was used to calculate diversity metrics such as normalized Shannon-Wiener and Chao1. VDJtools computed clonotype-size-weighted physicochemical properties of the central five CDR3 residues: interaction energy, strength, volume and Kidera factor 4. Reads reprocessed by TCRdb are summarized as one entry per CDR3 protein sequence, and DNA is absent. What appears here as the V and J calls and clone size reflects TCRdb's work, not the paper's. The sample table includes fewer than 95,000 distinct CDR3 sequences. The ten biggest clones cover over 1.5% of the sample.

The data belong to a study of CXCR3-negative and CXCR3-positive naive CD8 T cells (dated by TCRdb to between 2018 and 2021). For context, the study as a whole: In total, approximately 130 million TRB reads were obtained, or roughly 1.5 +/- 0.3 million reads per library. The diversity and physicochemical repertoire analyses included about a dozen donors pooled from two independent experiments. The TRBV-TRBJ cluster analysis covered naive subsets from about 5 donors and memory cells from 3 donors.

The CDR3 contains 13 residues, cysteine and phenylalanine counted. The DNA sequence is not available. CDR1 and CDR2 (SEHNR, FQNEAQ) derive from the germline V gene (reference sequence). General findings and caveats noted by the study authors: Because surface CD5, which has been linked to self-reactivity in mice, was comparable between naive subsets, TCR interaction strength was also inferred from TRB CDR3 physicochemical properties. Both naive subsets had comparably high repertoire diversity, while memory CD8+ T cells had much lower repertoire diversity. Within the same donor, TRBV-TRBJ usage looked similar between naive CXCR3-negative and CXCR3-positive cells, but memory cells had distinct patterns. Freshly isolated PBMCs were used for most assays because CXCR3 expression partially decreased after cryopreservation. TRB CDR3s from CXCR3-positive naive cells showed higher hydrophobicity (lower Kidera factor 4), lower energy, and higher strength and volume indices than CXCR3-negative naive cells.

Each CD8+ T cell subset was flow-sorted in triplicate, and 300,000 or so cells per subset were placed directly into RLT lysis buffer. Naive CD8+ T cells were defined stringently as CD45RO-CCR7+CD27+CD95- to exclude memory contaminants. Peripheral blood mononuclear cells were isolated from buffy coats using standard density gradient centrifugation. A FACSAria III was used to flow-sort naive CD8+ T cells into CXCR3-negative and CXCR3-positive populations. Total RNA was extracted from sorted cells using an RNeasy Mini Kit. The sample comprised naive CXCR3- CD8+ T cells from blood. Sample cell subset or site, as interpreted from the label and publication: CD45RO-CCR7+CD27+CD95- naive CD8+ T cells lacking CXCR3 (TNR3-). The V gene is TRBV7-9 and the J gene is TRBJ2-5. The sequence derives from a human donor in good health. Some clones in this sample may be carry-over from other donors' samples. The CDR3 region reads CASRGAGQETQYF.